This entry lists 5 T cell receptor beta chains sequenced from one sample in a study of blood T cell repertoires in COVID-19. TCRdb keeps only in-frame clones here, not all; method: immunoSEQ multiplex PCR. Of some 46,000 clones in the sample, around 87% were seen once. Sequenced sample: peripheral blood. These TCRs come from a human donor in a cohort sampled during active COVID-19.

This clone was picked up a small number of times. The genes are TRBV19 and TRBJ2-4; D is ambiguous. The CDR3 is made up of 14 amino acids. Between the trimmed V and J ends, which lost 1 base and 9 bases, there was a span of 13 bases. CDR1 is LNHDA and CDR2 is SQIVND in the germline V gene (reference sequence). The CDR3 here is CASSIGTSRGIQYF. CDR3 DNA sequence: TGTGCCAGTAGTATAGGAACATCGCGAGGCATTCAGTACTTC.

This rearrangement joins TRBV12-3 or TRBV12-4 to TRBJ2-7; D may be TRBD1 (5 bases). This CDR3 is built from 13 residues. V dropped 1 base and J dropped 10 bases, with 14 bases sitting between them. The CDR3 DNA reads as TGTGCCAGCAGTTTAGGGGTTGGGGCAGGACAGTACTTC. Translating gives CASSLGVGAGQYF.

This chain joins TRBV19 and TRBJ1-5, with TRBD1 identical over 8 bases. Germline V gives CDR1 LNHDA, CDR2 SQIVND (reference sequence). CDR3 length: 14 residues. Germline trimming cut 9 bases from V and 5 bases from J; bases unmatched to any gene: 9. The CDR3 coding sequence is TGTGCCAGCACTTTCGGACAGGGCGATCAGCCCCAGCATTTT. Encoded protein: CASTFGQGDQPQHF.

The chain carries TRBV19 and TRBJ2-5; D unclear. Per the germline V gene, CDR1 is LNHDA and CDR2 is SQIVND (reference sequence). The length of the CDR3 is 13 residues. Trimming removed 5 bases at V and 4 bases at J, with 11 bases between. CDR3 loop: CASSPGFGETQYF. CDR3 bases: TGTGCCAGTAGTCCCGGGTTTGGAGAGACCCAGTACTTC. The variable domain in full, with the rest retrieved from reference TRBV19 and TRBJ2-5, is DGGITQSPKYLFRKEGQNVTLSCEQNLNHDAMYWYRQDPGQGLRLIYYSQIVNDFQKGDIAEGYSVSREKKESFPLTVTSAQKNPTAFYLCASSPGFGETQYFGPGTRLLVL.

There are a few counts of this clone. The chain carries TRBV5-6 and TRBJ2-1; 13 bases fit TRBD2. This CDR3 has 16 amino acids. In germline, CDR1 is SGHDT, CDR2 YYEEEE. After removal of 0 bases from V and 8 bases from J, the junction contained 5 bases not matched to a gene. The CDR3 sequence: CASSLAPGLAGYEQFF. As DNA, the CDR3 is TGTGCCAGCAGCTTGGCGCCGGGACTAGCGGGGTATGAGCAGTTCTTC. Combining the CDR3 with reference TRBV5-6 and TRBJ2-1 gives the whole variable domain DAGVTQSPTHLIKTRGQQVTLRCSPKSGHDTVSWYQQALGQGPQFIFQYYEEEERQRGNFPDRFSGHQFPNYSSELNVNALLLGDSALYLCASSLAPGLAGYEQFFGPGTRLTVL.